This note documents a single T cell receptor beta chain sequence. Its target is unknown. At one boundary the junction diverges from the germline segment, which might be a read error. Library construction for TCR beta used iRepertoire HTBI primers and Arm-PCR of CDR3 regions. In the original processing: The study identified 50 to 70 TRBV and about 13 TRBJ segments across samples. Each CDR3 protein gets one entry after TCRdb re-called the multiplex PCR reads with MiXCR. The V and J calls were not made by the authors but by TCRdb's processing. The sample has around 460,000 distinct CDR3 sequences; approximately 21% are singletons. This record belongs to a study of regulatory T cells in long-lasting Graves disease. The sample's time point: persistent/refractory GD, antithyroid drugs over 5 years with positive TRAb. Making the TCR library involved RNA that had been extracted from PBMCs. Study conclusions and caveats: Shared public clonotypes totalled 2,741 in persistent patients, compared with 966 in new patients.

Sequencing used peripheral blood mononuclear cells (PBMCs), obtained when the disease was refractory, from a patient treated with antithyroid drugs. The TCR sequence derives from a female donor with Graves disease.

The CDR3 bases are TGTGCCAGCAGCTTAGCGCTGTCCTCCGCTGATTTT. Protein sequence: CASSLALSSADF. The chain is built from TRBV7-9 and TRBJ1-3; the D is unclear. CDR3 size: 12 residues. Per the germline V gene, CDR1 is SEHNR and CDR2 is FQNEAQ (reference sequence).